A single sample is the source of the 29 T cell receptor beta chains below, sequenced in a study of tumor and adjacent non-tumor tissue in lung cancer (dated by TCRdb to 2017 to 2018). RNA was isolated from bulk unsorted tissue, and RNA quality was assessed with a NanoDrop ND-1000 and an Agilent 2100. Library generation was performed with multiplex PCR. Instrument on record: Illumina HiSeq 2500. Following protocols modified from ARM-PCR, the researchers constructed TCRbeta libraries through three rounds of nested PCR with primers (Table S4). TCRdb reanalyzed the raw reads on its own, using fastp at Q25 for trimming and MiXCR for clone calling, and kept in-frame beta chains. When rows share a CDR3 protein, they turn into one entry using the most common DNA and genes. The sample profile shows under 250,000 distinct CDR3 sequences; 60% to 85% of them were found once. Clones ranked in the top ten supply 20% to 25% of the sample.

The sample was lung tumor tissue. The receptor source for this set is a man in his fifties or sixties with non-small cell lung cancer.

Comment on this clonotype: Germline is not matched at one junction end, which may reflect a read error. V is TRBV6-2 or TRBV6-3 and J is TRBJ1-2; D is undetermined. Germline V gene data show CDR1 as MNHEY and CDR2 as SVGEGT. CDR3 length equals 15 residues. The CDR3 spells CASNRHDPPNYCYTF. As DNA, the CDR3 is TGTGCCAGCAACCGGCATGACCCTCCTAACTATTGCTACACCTTC.

About this clonotype: It may be a read error: a sequence one base away is much more abundant. Because it lacks the conserved phenylalanine or tryptophan at the end, this CDR3 is likely a read error. The chain links TRBV20-1 to TRBJ1-5; 12 bases align to TRBD1. The CDR3 is made up of 17 amino acids. V was pared by 3 bases and J by 6 bases, with 12 bases of the junction left unmatched. Per germline, CDR1 DFQATT and CDR2 SNEGSKA (reference sequence). The CDR3 loop is CSASPGQGAVGGQPQHL. For the CDR3, the DNA is TGCAGTGCTAGTCCGGGACAGGGGGCCGTCGGGGGTCAGCCCCAGCATTTA.

A word on this clonotype: It is likely a read error, because the conserved phenylalanine at the end of the CDR3 is missing. V is TRBV20-1 and J is TRBJ1-5; the match to TRBD1 covers 7 bases. The CDR3 length is 13 residues. CDR1 is DFQATT and CDR2 is SNEGSKA in the germline V gene (reference sequence). The CDR3 DNA reads as TGCAGCGCTAGTGCACAGGGGAACCAGTCCCAGCATTTA. Protein: CSASAQGNQSQHL.

With regard to this clonotype: At one of its ends the junction is not consistent with the germline gene, which may arise from a read error. The chain combines TRBV4-3 with TRBJ2-5; TRBD2 matches at 8 bases. The germline CDR1 and CDR2 sequences are LGHNA and YSLEER. The CDR3 contains 14 residues. CDR3 region: CVSSQDAGGETQYF. CDR3 in DNA: TGCGTCAGCAGCCAAGATGCGGGGGGTGAGACCCAGTACTTC.

This clonotype was seen many times. The chain joins TRBV4-2 to TRBJ2-1; 9 nucleotides match TRBD2. The ends lost 0 bases at V and 5 bases at J; junction bases unmatched: 5. Per germline, CDR1 LGHNA and CDR2 YNFKEQ. The CDR3 is made up of 16 amino acids. CDR3 in amino acids: CASSQDQAGGHNEQFF. CDR3 nucleotides: TGTGCCAGCAGCCAAGATCAAGCGGGGGGACACAATGAGCAGTTCTTC.

Notes on this clonotype: A much more abundant neighbour one base away suggests this may be a read error. V usage is TRBV6-2 or TRBV6-3 and J usage is TRBJ2-3; D may be TRBD2 (6 bases). The CDR3 spans 13 residues. Per the germline V gene, CDR1 is MNHEY and CDR2 is SVGEGT. DNA for the CDR3: TGTGTCAGCAGGAGGGACCTCGCAGATACGCAGTATTTT. Its translation is CVSRRDLADTQYF.

The chain combines TRBV5-1 with TRBJ2-1; possible D gene TRBD2, 6 bases. CDR1 and CDR2 from the germline V gene are SGHRS and YFSETQ. Deletions cut 0 bases from V and 9 bases from J, with 19 bases between. This CDR3 region has 16 residues. The CDR3 protein is CASSLAASVRAIEQFF. The CDR3 DNA follows: TGCGCCAGCAGCTTGGCCGCTAGCGTGAGGGCTATTGAGCAGTTCTTC.

The V and J genes are TRBV11-2 and TRBJ2-2; TRBD2 might be the D (5 bases). Germline V lookup: CDR1 SGHAT, CDR2 FQNNGV. CDR3 length equals 13 residues. V gave up 4 bases and J gave up 6 bases, with 9 bases separating them. CDR3 DNA: TGTGCCAGCAGCTCAGTGAGGGCCGGGGAGCTGTTTTTT. This gives the protein CASSSVRAGELFF.

This chain joins TRBV4-1 and TRBJ2-5; D could derive from TRBD1 or TRBD2 (5 bases each). CDR1 and CDR2 from the germline V gene are MGHRA and YSYEKL. This CDR3 comprises 14 residues. V lost 1 base, J lost 5 bases, and 11 bases lay in between. CDR3 in DNA: TGCGCCAGCAGCCAAGGGGGGAGTGTGGAGACCCAGTACTTC. Its translation: CASSQGGSVETQYF.

This clonotype was found a few times. The chain has TRBV20-1 and TRBJ2-5; no reliable D call. Germline V gives CDR1 DFQATT, CDR2 SNEGSKA (reference sequence). The V gene lost 0 bases and the J gene lost 4 bases, with 9 bases spanning the gap. The CDR3 spans 13 residues. The DNA of the CDR3 is TGCAGTGCTAGAGATATACAGTCAGAGACCCAGTACTTC. Its translation: CSARDIQSETQYF.

This clonotype was picked up one time. A much bigger clone sits one base away, suggesting this may be a read error. The gene calls are TRBV12-3 or TRBV12-4 and TRBJ2-2; unclear D gene. This CDR3 contains 15 residues. Trimming removed 8 bases from V and 4 bases from J, with 17 bases in between. CDR3 in amino acids: CASHARVSGTGELFF. In DNA, the CDR3 is TGTGCCAGCCATGCACGGGTGAGTGGCACCGGGGAGCTGTTTTTT.

For this clonotype: One end of the junction does not line up with germline, which may come from a read error. This chain connects TRBV29-1 to TRBJ1-2, with 8 bases aligning to TRBD1. Germline CDR1 SQVTM, CDR2 ANQGSEA. The CDR3 covers 13 residues. CDR3 in DNA: TGCAGCGCTGCTCGGGCAGGGGGCTATGGCTACACCTTT. It specifies CSAARAGGYGYTF. Using reference TRBV29-1 and TRBJ1-2 for the parts outside the CDR3, the full variable domain is SAVISQKPSRDICQRGTSLTIQCQVDSQVTMMFWYRQQPGQSLTLIATANQGSEATYESGFVIDKFPISRPNLTFSTLTVSNMSPEDSSIYLCSAARAGGYGYTFGSGTRLTVV.

A remark on this clonotype: The junction and the germline gene differ at one end; a read error may be behind it. J is TRBJ2-7 and V is TRBV20-1; 8 bases are a match to TRBD1. The CDR3 totals 14 residues. Germline-derived CDR1 and CDR2 are DFQATT and SNEGSKA (reference sequence). The CDR3 DNA sequence: TGCAGTGTCTACGCCCAGGGGGCGCGATACGAGCAATACTTC. Translating gives CSVYAQGARYEQYF.

The chain recombines TRBV7-9 with TRBJ1-2; D gene ambiguous. The CDR3 spans 18 residues. The ends were cut back, 1 base at V and 5 bases at J, with 23 bases in the middle. Germline V gene data show CDR1 as SEHNR and CDR2 as FQNEAQ (reference sequence). In DNA form, the CDR3 reads TGTGCCAGCAGCTTAGGGGAACGGCCTGGCGGAATCATTTATGGCTACACCTTC. Encoded protein: CASSLGERPGGIIYGYTF.

About this clonotype itself: A much larger clone sits a single nucleotide away, making a read error possible. CDR3 sequence reads: CASIAISGSVYNEQFF. DNA for the CDR3: TGTGCCAGCATTGCAATTAGCGGGAGTGTTTACAATGAGCAGTTCTTC. The V and J genes are TRBV6-6 and TRBJ2-1; TRBD2 agrees at 9 bases. There are 16 residues in the CDR3. Per the germline V gene, CDR1 is MNHNY and CDR2 is SVGAGI (reference sequence). Trimming cost V 7 bases and J 4 bases; bases outside gene matches: 11.

Only a few counts were recorded for this clonotype. The V and J genes are TRBV5-4 and TRBJ1-1; weak D call: TRBD1 (6 bases). The V gene lost 4 bases and the J gene lost 1 base, with 11 bases spanning the gap. Germline CDR1 and CDR2: SGHNT and YYREEE (reference sequence). CDR3 length: 14 residues. The CDR3 DNA follows: TGTGCCAGCAGCGCGGGACATCCGAACACTGAAGCTTTCTTT. Its translation: CASSAGHPNTEAFF.

The chain has TRBV20-1 and TRBJ1-6; D gene ambiguous. This CDR3 comprises 14 residues. The germline V gene has CDR1 DFQATT and CDR2 SNEGSKA (reference sequence). V lost 3 bases, J lost 10 bases, and 16 bases lay in between. The CDR3 DNA reads as TGCAGTGCTAGGGTTCCAAGTCTAGGATCACCCCTCCACTTT. Residues: CSARVPSLGSPLHF.

As to this clonotype: The junction does not match germline at one end; this may be a read error. J is TRBJ1-5 and V is TRBV29-1; tentative D call: TRBD1 (5 bases). From germline, CDR1 is SQVTM and CDR2 ANQGSEA. This CDR3 comprises 16 residues. In DNA, the CDR3 is TGCAGCGTTTCTACCGGGGCCAGTTTTAGCTATCAGCCCCAGCATTTT. Protein product: CSVSTGASFSYQPQHF.

The CDR3 here is CSVDGTTSQPTDTQYF. The CDR3 DNA is TGCAGCGTTGATGGAACTACCTCTCAACCCACAGATACGCAGTATTTT. The chain uses TRBV29-1 and TRBJ2-3; the D is unclear. This CDR3 spans 16 amino acids. Germline assignment: CDR1 SQVTM and CDR2 ANQGSEA. V was shortened by 3 bases and J by 2 bases, with 18 bases between the two germline ends.

By frequency in the sample, this clonotype is large. This chain uses TRBV11-3 with TRBJ2-1; D tentatively fits TRBD1 or TRBD2 (5 bases each). The ends were cut back, 2 bases at V and 6 bases at J, with 14 bases in the middle. Germline values: CDR1 SGHNT, CDR2 YENEEA. The CDR3 spans 15 residues. CDR3 amino acids: CASSLYGAAFNEQFF. CDR3 nucleotides: TGTGCCAGCAGCTTATACGGGGCGGCCTTCAATGAGCAGTTCTTC.

A word on this clonotype: The CDR3 does not close with the conserved phenylalanine or tryptophan, likely indicating a read error. This chain joins TRBV29-1 and TRBJ2-3; 11 bases match TRBD1. The CDR3 has 16 residues. Germline lookup yields CDR1 SQVTM and CDR2 ANQGSEA. J gave up 2 bases and V 4 bases, and 8 bases lay outside the gene matches. CDR3 nucleotide sequence: TGCAGCGTTGTAGGGACAGGGGGGAAATCCACAGATACGCAGTATTAT. It codes for CSVVGTGGKSTDTQYY.

Concerning this clonotype: It may be a read error: a sequence one base away is much more abundant. V is TRBV4-2 and J is TRBJ1-5; no clear D. Trimming removed 0 bases at V and 4 bases at J, with 7 bases between. This CDR3 spans 14 amino acids. The V gene's germline CDR1 is LGHNA and CDR2 YNFKEQ. CDR3 nucleotide sequence: TGTGCCAGCAGCCAAGATGACGAGAATCAGCCCCAGCATTTT. Its translation: CASSQDDENQPQHF.

The chain carries TRBV5-1 and TRBJ1-4, with D unclear. The CDR3 spans 14 residues. The ends were cut back, 3 bases at V and 4 bases at J, with 10 bases in the middle. Germline CDR1 reads SGHRS; CDR2 reads YFSETQ. As DNA, the CDR3 is TGCGCCAGCAGCTCATCGCTAGGTAATGAAAAACTGTTTTTT. Protein product: CASSSSLGNEKLFF. The full variable domain, with the rest looked up from reference TRBV5-1 and TRBJ1-4, is KAGVTQTPRYLIKTRGQQVTLSCSPISGHRSVSWYQQTPGQGLQFLFEYFSETQRNKGNFPGRFSGRQFSNSRSEMNVSTLELGDSALYLCASSSSLGNEKLFFGSGTQLSVL.

The J gene is TRBJ2-4, the V gene TRBV7-2; D unclear. Germline loops: CDR1 SGHTA, CDR2 FQGNSA. V lost 5 bases and J 0 bases, leaving 17 bases between the germline ends. The CDR3 is 17 amino acids. CDR3 in amino acids: CASSDRSGVVAKNIQYF. CDR3 DNA sequence: TGTGCCAGCAGCGATCGGTCGGGCGTGGTAGCCAAAAACATTCAGTACTTC.

This clonotype was seen a handful of times. At one end, the junction sequence differs from germline, possibly due to a read error. The J gene is TRBJ2-1, the V gene TRBV4-1; possibly TRBD2 for D (6 bases). CDR3 size: 18 residues. Germline lookup yields CDR1 MGHRA and CDR2 YSYEKL. The CDR3 DNA sequence: TGTGCCAGCAGCCAAGTGGGAGCTGGAGGGCGGTCCTACAATGAACAGTTCTTC. Residues: CASSQVGAGGRSYNEQFF.

CDR3 loop: CASSGTTGRAFEQYF. The CDR3 region has the DNA TGTGCCAGCAGTGGGACGACAGGACGAGCTTTCGAGCAGTACTTC. This chain links TRBV25-1 with TRBJ2-7; a possible D gene is TRBD1 (6 bases). Deletions cut 4 bases from V and 6 bases from J, with 19 bases between. The CDR3 covers 15 residues. Germline V gene sequence: CDR1 MGHDK, CDR2 SYGVNS.

This clonotype came up many times. The rearrangement links TRBV6-2 or TRBV6-3 to TRBJ2-2; either TRBD1 or TRBD2 may supply D (7 bases each). This CDR3 contains 18 residues. Trimming removed 2 bases at V and 0 bases at J, with 16 bases between. Germline V gives CDR1 MNHEY, CDR2 SVGEGT. The DNA of the CDR3 is TGTGCCAGCAGTTACGGTAGGGGGCTAGCGGCGAACACCGGGGAGCTGTTTTTT. The encoded protein is CASSYGRGLAANTGELFF.

Many counts were recorded for this clonotype. The chain has TRBV20-1 and TRBJ1-6, with D maybe TRBD1 (6 bases). The CDR3 loop spans 14 amino acids. Germline V CDR1 and CDR2: DFQATT, SNEGSKA (reference sequence). Trimming took 5 bases from V and 10 from J, leaving 18 bases between them. CDR3 sequence: CSAVKGPGGSPLHF. In DNA form, the CDR3 reads TGCAGTGCTGTGAAGGGGCCCGGGGGCTCACCCCTCCACTTT.

In this sample, this clonotype turned up once. A read error is possible here, since a much larger clone lies one base away. The J gene is TRBJ2-7, the V gene TRBV10-2; D uncertain. The CDR3 has 15 amino acids. The V and J ends lost 2 bases and 0 bases respectively, with 11 bases between them. Germline V gives CDR1 WSHSY, CDR2 SAAADI. CDR3 nucleotides: TGCGCCAGCAGTGAGGCTGGCACTCTCTCCTACGAGCAGTACTTC. It translates to CASSEAGTLSYEQYF.